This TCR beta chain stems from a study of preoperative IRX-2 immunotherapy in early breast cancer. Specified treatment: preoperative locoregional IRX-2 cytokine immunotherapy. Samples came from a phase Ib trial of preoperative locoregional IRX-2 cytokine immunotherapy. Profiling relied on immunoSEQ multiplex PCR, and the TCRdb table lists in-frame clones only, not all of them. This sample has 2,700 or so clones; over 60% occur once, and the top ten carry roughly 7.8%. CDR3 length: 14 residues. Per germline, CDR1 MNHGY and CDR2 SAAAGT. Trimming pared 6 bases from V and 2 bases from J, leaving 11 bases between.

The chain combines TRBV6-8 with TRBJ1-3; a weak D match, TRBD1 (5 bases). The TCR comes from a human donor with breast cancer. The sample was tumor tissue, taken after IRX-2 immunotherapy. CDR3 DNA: TGTGCCAGCAGCTCGGGGCACACTGGAAACACCATATATTTT. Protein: CASSSGHTGNTIYF.